The clone carrying this T cell receptor (beta chain) came up once. The antigen is unknown. These data belong to a study of graft-versus-host responses after intestinal transplantation. Turning to the study itself: Each recipient received a multivisceral, liver-intestinal, or isolated intestinal graft.

The CDR3 is 15 amino acids. J gave up 2 bases and V 3 bases, and 7 bases lay outside the gene matches. Germline V CDR1 and CDR2: SGDLS, YYNGEE. Profiling relied on immunoSEQ multiplex PCR, and the TCRdb table lists in-frame clones only, not all of them. This table has 85,000 to 95,000 clones, about 93% appearing once. The rearrangement joins TRBV9 to TRBJ1-2; 7 bases line up with TRBD1. This sample comprised unstimulated CD8+ T cells sorted from spleen or lymph node cells, obtained before intestinal transplant. This TCR came from a human donor who received an intestinal transplant. The CDR3 coding sequence is TGTGCCAGCAGCGCCACCGGGACAGACAACTATGGCTACACCTTC. Protein: CASSATGTDNYGYTF.